The sequence of this T cell receptor beta chain was determined in a study of cytomegalovirus exposure and HLA in healthy donors. As for the study in general: Earlier findings included over 90 million unique TCR beta sequences obtained from 180 million or so T cells. Tens of millions of unique TCRs from HLA-typed donors made up an early data release. Study-wide findings and caveats: Differences between HLA loci emerged in a later analysis of TCR association rates, with DRB1 most and HLA-C fewest.

CDR3 length: 16 residues. V lost 0 bases to trimming and J lost 0 bases, with 11 bases between them. Germline assignment: CDR1 SGHKS and CDR2 YYEKEE (reference sequence). PCR amplification relied on 60 Vbeta primers (plus 13 Jbeta primers). Here immunoSEQ multiplex PCR was the method, and the copy in TCRdb shows in-frame clones only, minus some. The sample lists some 95,000 clones; 77% were seen once. With respect to this clone: The antigen is not known.

The chain carries TRBV5-5 and TRBJ2-3; D is perhaps TRBD1 (6 bases). The source is a middle-aged man in good health and CMV-seropositive. The sample was PBMCs. The CDR3 DNA sequence: TGTGCCAGCAGCTTGGCCCGGCAGGGGAGCACAGATACGCAGTATTTT. Amino acids: CASSLARQGSTDTQYF.